This T cell receptor (beta chain) was recovered during a study of blood T cell repertoires in COVID-19 (dated by TCRdb to the early 2020s). For the wider study: Samples from collaborators originated in the United States, Italy and Spain and spanned both the acute and convalescent phases of COVID-19. Samples came from the ongoing ImmuneRACE study (first 160 participants) plus 1,254 subjects from 6 global collaborators. The repertoires were made available in a free public database intended to serve as a resource for research on the immune response to SARS-CoV-2. Where available, HLA class I and class II types were taken from metadata supplied by the sample provider and were not determined by assay-based typing. Subjects who had been exposed to COVID-19, were actively infected with it, or had recovered from it provided the deeply sampled blood TCRbeta repertoires that made up the dataset. The sample metadata nearly always contained a de-identified subject ID, COVID-19 status, age in years and sex. The material from the prospective study consisted of cDNA or gDNA derived from T cells, B-cell-depleted T cells, or PBMCs. The research as a whole found: How much clinical and demographic metadata was included differed by source and by participant, and the metadata was provided uncurated.

Participants in the prospective study were enrolled through a virtual design, were aged about 18 to 90 years, and lived in about two dozen United States geographic areas. To assign participants to cohorts, the prospective study relied on clinical history that participants themselves reported in a screening survey and a study questionnaire. Each participant in the prospective study had whole blood, serum and a nasopharyngeal or oropharyngeal swab collected by mobile phlebotomists. Participants in the prospective study had the option to provide additional blood draws and questionnaires over a 2-month period. Prospective study blood samples were shipped either frozen or at room temperature before DNA extraction. With respect to this clone: Its antigen has not been determined. A much larger clone sits a single nucleotide away, making a read error possible. At the DNA level, this CDR3 is encoded by other sequences in the same sample as well.

TCRbeta CDR3 regions were amplified from genomic DNA by means of the immunoSEQ Assay, a bias-controlled multiplex PCR. The source study handled its data this way. Within the assay, amplification of reference gene primers was used to estimate how many nucleated cells each sample contained. To quantify the absolute abundance of each unique TCRbeta CDR3 rearrangement, sequence reads were collapsed and filtered. For each sample, productive Simpson clonality was calculated as the square root of Simpson's diversity index across productive rearrangements. This is the immuneACCESS table as TCRdb keeps it, with only in-frame sequences that have V and J called. A part of the clones is gone; compared with another copy, unresolved V genes explain less than half, and the rest is unexplained. V, J and clone size are those of that table, while D and trimming were read from the DNA. This sample has about 250,000 clones in its table, and approximately 85% of those were observed once. 9.1% of the sample is held by the ten biggest clonotypes.

This sequence was found in a woman between 50 and 59 years old with acute COVID-19. The sequencing sample was made of PBMCs or T cells enriched from blood (not recorded which).

The CDR3 region: CASRGAGDEQFF. The sequence in DNA is TGTGCCAGCAGGGGAGCGGGCGATGAGCAATTCTTC. The chain is encoded by TRBV9 joined to TRBJ2-1, with TRBD2 perhaps the D gene, on 6 matching bases. Per the germline V gene, SGDLS is the CDR1 and YYNGEE is the CDR2. The CDR3 has 12 amino acids, counting the end cysteine and phenylalanine. Only the CDR3 DNA is retained, 36 bases long and in frame from the first base. Extended through the reference TRBV9 and TRBJ2-1 proteins, this CDR3 yields the full variable domain: DSGVTQTPKHLITATGQRVTLRCSPRSGDLSVYWYQQSLDQGLQFLIQYYNGEERAKGNILERFSAQQFPDLHSELNLSSLELGDSALYFCASRGAGDEQFFGPGTRLTVL.